The 17 T cell receptor beta chains presented below share a single source sample, sequenced in a study of molecular identifiers for immune sequencing clone quantification. Via MiXCR, TCRdb re-called the PCR reads, giving one row per CDR3 protein. This sample carries hundreds of thousands of distinct CDR3 sequences, 25% of them seen once, and the ten largest clones take about 0.73%. Sequencing input: naive CD8+ T cells from blood, with Jurkat cell RNA spiked in. Subset denoted: FACS-sorted CD8+CD4-CCR7+CD45RA+ naive T cells. These receptors were taken from a human donor in good health. Some libraries in this study had Jurkat cell RNA spiked in.

There are many counts of this clonotype. The V gene is TRBV4-3, the J gene TRBJ1-1; no clear D gene. V lost 0 bases and J 3 bases, leaving 14 bases between the germline ends. The CDR3 is 16 residues long. The germline V gene encodes CDR1 LGHNA and CDR2 YSLEER. Here the CDR3 DNA reads TGCGCCAGCAGCCAAGATTCCGCGGGGATGTACACTGAAGCTTTCTTT. Translated, it gives CASSQDSAGMYTEAFF.

As to this clonotype: This could be a read error, since a much larger clone is one nucleotide away. This chain links TRBV30 with TRBJ1-1; no definite D call. Germline V gene sequence: CDR1 GTSNPN, CDR2 SVGIG (reference sequence). The CDR3 is 13 residues long. The CDR3 bases are TGTGCCTGGACCTCGTCCGGAGGCACTGGAGCTTTCTTT. Translating it yields CAWTSSGGTGAFF.

Many counts were recorded for this clonotype. CDR3 amino acids: CASSQGDRGGTEAFF. The DNA for the CDR3 is TGCGCCAGCAGCCAAGGGGACAGGGGTGGGACTGAAGCTTTCTTT. This chain uses TRBV4-1 with TRBJ1-1; TRBD1 matches 10 bases. The CDR3 totals 15 residues. Looked up from germline, CDR1 is MGHRA and CDR2 is YSYEKL. With 1 base clipped from V and 5 bases from J, the junction kept 4 bases outside the gene matches.

Worth noting for this clonotype: A much larger clone is a single base away; this may be a read error. This sequence joins TRBV20-1 and TRBJ2-5, with D uncertain. Germline values: CDR1 DFQATT, CDR2 SNEGSKA (reference sequence). V lost 3 bases and J 3 bases, leaving 14 bases between the germline ends. The CDR3 covers 14 residues. The CDR3 DNA sequence: TGCAGTGCTAGCGCGGCCCCTTCCGAAGAGACCCAGTACTTC. It is translated as CSASAAPSEETQYF.

This clonotype was observed a few times. The junction differs from germline at one of its ends, possibly a read error. The rearrangement joins TRBV7-9 to TRBJ1-2, with a possible D match to TRBD1 (5 bases). The length of the CDR3 is 14 residues. From germline, CDR1 is SEHNR and CDR2 FQNEAQ (reference sequence). The DNA of the CDR3 is TGTGCCAGCAGCTCGACAGAGACCCTCTATGGCTGCACCTTC. This codes for CASSSTETLYGCTF.

The V and J genes are TRBV6-6 and TRBJ1-2; TRBD1 is a possible D gene (6 bases). This CDR3 has 17 residues. Deletions cut 2 bases from V and 2 bases from J, with 18 bases between. The germline V gene has CDR1 MNHNY and CDR2 SVGAGI (reference sequence). DNA for the CDR3: TGTGCCAGCAGTTACCCACAGGGTAATACCGACAACTATGGCTACACCTTC. It codes for CASSYPQGNTDNYGYTF.

This clonotype was recorded once. The rearrangement uses TRBV4-2 and TRBJ2-7; D gene ambiguous. Looked up from germline, CDR1 is LGHNA and CDR2 is YNFKEQ. The CDR3 has 15 amino acids. The V gene lost 4 bases and the J gene lost 5 bases, with 18 bases spanning the gap. DNA for the CDR3: TGTGCCAGCAGCCTAACCTTCTTGGGGTTCGACGAGCAGTACTTC. Amino acids: CASSLTFLGFDEQYF.

Notes on this clonotype: Mismatch with germline at one junction end may stem from a read error. The V and J genes are TRBV6-6 and TRBJ2-1; 10 bases line up with TRBD2. Germline V lookup: CDR1 MNHNY, CDR2 SVGAGI (reference sequence). CDR3 length: 15 residues. CDR3 nucleotide sequence: TGTGCCAGCAGTACCCTAGCGGGAGCTGTGGATGTGCAGTTTTTC. Protein sequence: CASSTLAGAVDVQFF.

This clonotype was found many times. This chain links TRBV4-3 with TRBJ2-7; a weak D match, TRBD2 (5 bases). Germline CDR1 is LGHNA and CDR2 is YSLEER. The CDR3 is 15 residues long. Trimming took off 1 base at V and 6 bases at J, with 16 bases between the two ends. This CDR3 is CASSQGAEALGEQYF. For the CDR3, the DNA is TGCGCCAGCAGCCAAGGGGCGGAGGCACTGGGCGAGCAGTACTTC.

This clonotype came up many times. The V gene is TRBV28, the J gene TRBJ2-3; D perhaps matches TRBD1 (5 bases). Per germline, CDR1 MDHEN and CDR2 SYDVKM. V was trimmed by 3 bases and J by 4 bases, leaving 14 bases between them. This CDR3 has 15 amino acids. The CDR3 nucleotides are TGTGCCAGCAGTTTCGTTCCAGGGTTGGCAGATACGCAGTATTTT. It codes for CASSFVPGLADTQYF.

This clonotype was counted only a few times. CDR3 in DNA: TGTGCCAGCAGCTTAGCGGGGAACGGGCCTTCCTACGAGCAGTACTTC. It yields the protein CASSLAGNGPSYEQYF. The chain is built from TRBV7-9 and TRBJ2-7, with D unclear. CDR1 is SEHNR, CDR2 FQNEAQ, per germline (reference sequence). Trimming shortened V by 0 bases and J by 1 base, and 13 bases separated the two germline ends. The CDR3 spans 16 residues.

This clonotype has ten or more counts. The chain has TRBV29-1 and TRBJ1-4; D is uncertain. Germline CDR1 and CDR2: SQVTM and ANQGSEA. The V and J ends lost 4 bases and 4 bases respectively, with 7 bases between them. The CDR3 spans 12 residues. This chain's CDR3 is CSVGYLNEKLFF. In DNA form, the CDR3 reads TGCAGCGTTGGTTACCTTAATGAAAAACTGTTTTTT.

This clonotype was picked up one time. The junction shows a germline mismatch at one end, possibly a read error. The DNA for the CDR3 is TGTGCCAGCAGCCACCGACCCCCACCCGGGGAGCTGGTTTTT. Protein: CASSHRPPPGELVF. The chain carries TRBV7-2 and TRBJ2-2; a possible D gene is TRBD2 (5 bases). Germline lookup yields CDR1 SGHTA and CDR2 FQGNSA. The CDR3 extends over 14 amino acids. Drawing the rest from reference TRBV7-2 and TRBJ2-2, the complete variable domain is GAGVSQSPSNKVTEKGKDVELRCDPISGHTALYWYRQSLGQGLEFLIYFQGNSAPDKSGLPSDRFSAERTGGSVSTLTIQRTQQEDSAVYLCASSHRPPPGELVFGEGSRLTVL.

CDR3 nucleotides: TGTGCCAGCAGCTCTAGACACAATGAGCAGTTCTTC. It is translated as CASSSRHNEQFF. The chain recombines TRBV11-3 with TRBJ2-1; no firm D call. V lost 4 bases and J lost 5, with 6 bases in between. The CDR3 length is 12 residues. In germline, CDR1 is SGHNT, CDR2 YENEEA.

This clonotype occurred many times. The rearrangement joins TRBV28 to TRBJ2-3, with 12 nucleotides matching TRBD2. The CDR3 covers 18 residues. Germline assignment: CDR1 MDHEN and CDR2 SYDVKM. The ends lost 3 bases at V and 4 bases at J; junction bases unmatched: 11. Here the CDR3 reads CASSFSPRLAGAPDTQYF. The CDR3 DNA reads as TGTGCCAGCAGTTTTTCCCCCCGACTAGCGGGAGCTCCAGATACGCAGTATTTT.

A few counts support this clonotype. A clone one base away is much larger, so this may be a read error. The chain recombines TRBV7-2 with TRBJ2-7; D is possibly TRBD2 (6 bases). In germline, CDR1 is SGHTA, CDR2 FQGNSA. V was shortened by 5 bases and J by 5 bases, with 10 bases between the two germline ends. The CDR3 covers 12 residues. For the CDR3, the DNA is TGTGCCAGCAGCATAACTAGCAACGAGCAGTACTTC. Translation gives CASSITSNEQYF.

This clonotype was seen a handful of times. The rearrangement links TRBV5-1 to TRBJ2-4, with 7 positions matching TRBD2. Looked up from germline, CDR1 is SGHRS and CDR2 is YFSETQ. CDR3 length: 22 residues. The J segment lost 0 bases and the V segment lost 1 base, leaving 22 bases of the junction unmatched. The CDR3 reads CASSLREGWSSAGNLAKNIQYF. In nucleotides, the CDR3 is TGCGCCAGCAGCTTGAGGGAGGGTTGGTCGTCCGCGGGGAACCTAGCCAAAAACATTCAGTACTTC. The entire variable domain, with the rest obtained from reference TRBV5-1 and TRBJ2-4, is as follows: KAGVTQTPRYLIKTRGQQVTLSCSPISGHRSVSWYQQTPGQGLQFLFEYFSETQRNKGNFPGRFSGRQFSNSRSEMNVSTLELGDSALYLCASSLREGWSSAGNLAKNIQYFGAGTRLSVL.